This passage covers 9 T cell receptor beta chains from one sample sequenced in a study of shared clonotypes between healthy human individuals. The method was immunoSEQ multiplex PCR; TCRdb's version includes in-frame clones alone and lacks a portion of them. The data contain about 490,000 clones, almost 80% of them singletons. The sample comprised PBMCs. The receptors shown here come from a woman aged 40 to 55 in good health. Some clones in this sample may be carry-over from other donors' samples.

The rearrangement joins TRBV5-1 to TRBJ1-1; D possibly corresponds to TRBD1 (6 bases). Trimming took 3 bases from V and 10 from J, leaving 16 bases between them. The CDR3 is 13 residues long. Germline V lookup: CDR1 SGHRS, CDR2 YFSETQ. The CDR3 reads CASSWDLQGSAFF. The CDR3 DNA sequence: TGCGCCAGCAGCTGGGATCTACAGGGTTCAGCTTTCTTT. The full variable domain, its missing parts supplied by reference TRBV5-1 and TRBJ1-1, is KAGVTQTPRYLIKTRGQQVTLSCSPISGHRSVSWYQQTPGQGLQFLFEYFSETQRNKGNFPGRFSGRQFSNSRSEMNVSTLELGDSALYLCASSWDLQGSAFFGQGTRLTVV.

The chain couples TRBV25-1 to TRBJ2-1, with a possible D match to TRBD2 (5 bases). The CDR3 totals 14 residues. Germline V CDR1 and CDR2: MGHDK, SYGVNS. The ends were cut back, 8 bases at V and 1 base at J, with 12 bases in the middle. The CDR3 bases are TGTGCCAGCTCCCCAGAGGGATCCTACAATGAGCAGTTCTTC. Translating it yields CASSPEGSYNEQFF.

V is TRBV7-2 and J is TRBJ2-1; 10 nucleotides align to TRBD2. Germline V gene data show CDR1 as SGHTA and CDR2 as FQGNSA. The CDR3 runs to 17 residues. The J segment lost 4 bases and the V segment lost 5 bases, leaving 11 bases of the junction unmatched. CDR3 DNA: TGTGCCAGCAGCCAAAGGAGTACTAGCGGGGCTTACAATGAGCAGTTCTTC. It encodes CASSQRSTSGAYNEQFF. Full variable domain (remainder filled in from reference TRBV7-2 and TRBJ2-1): GAGVSQSPSNKVTEKGKDVELRCDPISGHTALYWYRQSLGQGLEFLIYFQGNSAPDKSGLPSDRFSAERTGGSVSTLTIQRTQQEDSAVYLCASSQRSTSGAYNEQFFGPGTRLTVL.

The genes are TRBV4-1 and TRBJ2-3; 8 bases agree with TRBD1. Germline CDR1 is MGHRA and CDR2 is YSYEKL. The CDR3 is 15 amino acids. V was pared by 2 bases and J by 3 bases, with 4 bases of the junction left unmatched. CDR3 nucleotide sequence: TGCGCCAGCAGCCAAAGGAACAGGGGGACAGATACGCAGTATTTT. Its protein is CASSQRNRGTDTQYF.

This chain links TRBV30 with TRBJ1-6, with D maybe TRBD1 (6 bases). The V gene's germline CDR1 is GTSNPN and CDR2 SVGIG (reference sequence). The length of the CDR3 is 15 residues. The germline V and J ends were trimmed by 0 bases and 7 bases, with 13 bases remaining between them. As DNA, the CDR3 is TGTGCCTGGAGTGTACCGGCAGGGGCCAATTCACCCCTCCACTTT. The encoded protein is CAWSVPAGANSPLHF.

The gene calls are TRBV5-1 and TRBJ1-4; tentative D call: TRBD1 (5 bases). In germline, CDR1 is SGHRS, CDR2 YFSETQ. The length of the CDR3 is 13 residues. The germline V and J ends were trimmed by 7 bases and 6 bases, with 13 bases remaining between them. The CDR3 protein is CASHQGNYEKLFF. In DNA, the CDR3 is TGCGCCAGCCACCAGGGTAACTATGAAAAACTGTTTTTT.

This clone was seen a single time. Mismatch with germline at one junction end may stem from a read error. V is TRBV2 and J is TRBJ1-5; a weak D match, TRBD1 (6 bases). The CDR3 consists of 14 residues. Germline lookup yields CDR1 SNHLY and CDR2 FYNNEI. CDR3 nucleotide sequence: TGTGCCAGCAGTCGACAGGATAGCGATCAGCCCCAGCATTTT. This codes for CASSRQDSDQPQHF.

Here the CDR3 reads CASSPNRGRLETQYF. The CDR3 DNA sequence: TGTGCCAGTAGCCCTAACAGGGGACGGTTGGAGACCCAGTACTTC. The rearrangement joins TRBV19 to TRBJ2-5; 7 positions match TRBD1. Germline-derived CDR1 and CDR2 are LNHDA and SQIVND (reference sequence). This CDR3 is 15 amino acids long. J gave up 5 bases and V 6 bases, and 12 bases lay outside the gene matches.

The J gene is TRBJ1-2, the V gene TRBV21-1; the table calls TRBD1, which could not be checked here. TRBV21-1 is noted as a pseudogene. The length of the CDR3 is 15 residues. CDR3 sequence reads: CASSNTRDRDYGYTF. CDR3 DNA sequence: TGTGCCAGCAGCAACACCCGGGACAGGGACTATGGCTACACCTTC.